This paragraph covers one T cell receptor (beta chain) sequence. Its antigen is not known. TCRdb's copy holds only in-frame clones and misses some; the assay was immunoSEQ multiplex PCR. The sample records 15,000 to 20,000 clones, roughly 87% being singletons. Documented time point: 20-29 weeks after completion of therapy. These data belong to a study of T cell therapy after organ transplantation. Looking at the study overall: Therapy products were autologous CMV-specific T cells, peptide-expanded for roughly two weeks.

Germline V gene data show CDR1 as LNHDA and CDR2 as SQIVND (reference sequence). This CDR3 has 12 amino acids. V lost 5 bases, J lost 1 base, and 5 bases lay in between. V gene TRBV19 combines with J gene TRBJ1-1; D is unclear. The specimen was CD8+ T cells from blood, collected after autologous CMV-specific T cell therapy. The clonotype was recovered from a human patient who had received a solid organ transplant and had CMV disease. The graft donor may have given rise to some T cells. As DNA, the CDR3 is TGTGCCAGTAGTCGGGAGAACACTGAAGCTTTCTTT. It specifies CASSRENTEAFF.